This T cell receptor (beta chain) was sequenced during a study of CD8+ T cells in alopecia areata. In the study overall: Tofacitinib administration to treated patients was oral, at 5 to 10 mg twice daily. Points from the study as a whole: Patients shared TCRs less clearly than mice did, possibly owing to HLA.

Details on this clone: Its target is not known.

The CDR3 contains 13 residues. Germline V gene sequence: CDR1 SQVTM, CDR2 ANQGSEA. The V gene lost 0 bases and the J gene lost 6 bases, with 9 bases spanning the gap. Extracted RNA was reverse transcribed into cDNA, the sequencing template. Sequencing used immunoSEQ multiplex PCR; TCRdb keeps in-frame clones, though not all of them. The sample has about 150,000 clones, approximately 87% seen once. This material consisted of CD8+ T cells sorted from blood, taken at week 0. This TCR came from a human donor with alopecia areata. The J gene is TRBJ2-1, the V gene TRBV29-1; no clear D gene. CDR3 DNA sequence: TGCAGCGTTGAAGACACAGTCAGCAATGAGCAGTTCTTC. Protein sequence: CSVEDTVSNEQFF.